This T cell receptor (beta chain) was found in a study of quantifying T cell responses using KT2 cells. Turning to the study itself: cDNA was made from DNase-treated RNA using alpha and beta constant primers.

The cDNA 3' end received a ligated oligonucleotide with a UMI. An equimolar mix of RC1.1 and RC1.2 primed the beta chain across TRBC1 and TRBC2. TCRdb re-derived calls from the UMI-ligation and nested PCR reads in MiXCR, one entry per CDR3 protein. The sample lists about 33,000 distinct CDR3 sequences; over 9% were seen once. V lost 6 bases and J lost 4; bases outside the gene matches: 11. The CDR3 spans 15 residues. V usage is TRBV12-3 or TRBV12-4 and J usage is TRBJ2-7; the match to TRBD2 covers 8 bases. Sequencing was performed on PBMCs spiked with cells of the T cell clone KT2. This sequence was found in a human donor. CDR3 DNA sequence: TGTGCCAGCAGCGATACAGCGGGAGCGGTATACGAGCAGTACTTC. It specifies CASSDTAGAVYEQYF.